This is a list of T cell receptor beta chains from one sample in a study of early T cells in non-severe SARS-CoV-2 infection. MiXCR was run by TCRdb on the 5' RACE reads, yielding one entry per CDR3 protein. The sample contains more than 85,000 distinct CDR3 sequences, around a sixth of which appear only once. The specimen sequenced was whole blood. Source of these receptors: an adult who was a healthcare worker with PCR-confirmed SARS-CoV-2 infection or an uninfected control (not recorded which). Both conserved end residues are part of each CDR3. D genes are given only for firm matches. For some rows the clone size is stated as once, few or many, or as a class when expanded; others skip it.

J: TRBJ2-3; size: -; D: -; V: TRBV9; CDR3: CASSVWGNTDTQYF; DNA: TGTGCCAGCAGCGTATGGGGGAACACAGATACGCAGTATTTT
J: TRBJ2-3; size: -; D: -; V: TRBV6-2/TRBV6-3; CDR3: CASSIRGAFTDTQYF; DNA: TGTGCCAGCAGTATTCGGGGGGCCTTCACAGATACGCAGTATTTT
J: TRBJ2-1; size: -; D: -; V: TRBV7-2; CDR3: CASSLAGPGGFF; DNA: TGTGCCAGCAGCTTAGCGGGCCCCGGAGGGTTCTTC
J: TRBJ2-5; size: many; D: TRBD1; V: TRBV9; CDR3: CASSVEWGTAEETQYF; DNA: TGTGCCAGCAGCGTAGAGTGGGGGACAGCCGAAGAGACCCAGTACTTC
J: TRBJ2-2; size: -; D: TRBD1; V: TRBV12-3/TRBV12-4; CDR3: CASKILQGTGELFF; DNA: TGTGCCAGTAAGATCCTACAGGGGACCGGGGAGCTGTTTTTT
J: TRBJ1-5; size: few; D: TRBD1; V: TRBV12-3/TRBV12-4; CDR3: CASSLTGGNQPQHF; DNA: TGTGCCAGCAGTTTGACAGGGGGCAATCAGCCCCAGCATTTT
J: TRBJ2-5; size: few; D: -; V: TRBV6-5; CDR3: CASSLWGQETQYF; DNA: TGTGCCAGCAGTTTGTGGGGGCAAGAGACCCAGTACTTC
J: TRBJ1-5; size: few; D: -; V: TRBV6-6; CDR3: CASSYGSSTNQPQHF; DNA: TGTGCCAGCAGTTACGGGTCTTCAACAAATCAGCCCCAGCATTTT
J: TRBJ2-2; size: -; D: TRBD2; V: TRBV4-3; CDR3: CASSQGLAEDTGELFF; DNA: TGCGCCAGCAGCCAGGGACTAGCGGAAGACACCGGGGAGCTGTTTTTT
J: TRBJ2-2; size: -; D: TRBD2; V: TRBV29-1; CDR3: CSVVLSGRATGELFF; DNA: TGCAGCGTTGTATTAAGCGGGAGGGCCACCGGGGAGCTGTTTTTT
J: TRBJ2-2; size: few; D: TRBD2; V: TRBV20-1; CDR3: CSARSSGSTGELFF; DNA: TGCAGTGCGAGGAGTAGCGGGAGTACCGGGGAGCTGTTTTTT
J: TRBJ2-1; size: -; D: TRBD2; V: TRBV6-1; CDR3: CASSTSGLDNEQFF; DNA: TGTGCCAGCAGTACCTCGGGACTAGACAATGAGCAGTTCTTC